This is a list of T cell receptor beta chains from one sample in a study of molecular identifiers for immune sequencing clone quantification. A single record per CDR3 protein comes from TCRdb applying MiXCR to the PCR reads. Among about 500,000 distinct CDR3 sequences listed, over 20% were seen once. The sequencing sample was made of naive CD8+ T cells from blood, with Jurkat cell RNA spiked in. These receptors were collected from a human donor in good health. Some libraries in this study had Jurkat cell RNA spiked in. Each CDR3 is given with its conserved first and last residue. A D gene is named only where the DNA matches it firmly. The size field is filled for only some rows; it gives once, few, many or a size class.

cdr3_aa: CASSFSRNTEAFF
cdr3_nt: TGTGCCAGCAGTTTTTCCAGGAACACTGAAGCTTTCTTT
v_call: TRBV27
j_call: TRBJ1-1
clone_size: -
d_call: -

cdr3_aa: CASSEMAYEQYF
cdr3_nt: TGTGCCAGCAGTGAAATGGCCTACGAGCAGTACTTC
v_call: TRBV6-1
j_call: TRBJ2-7
clone_size: -
d_call: -

cdr3_aa: CASSQDTLNYEQYF
cdr3_nt: TGCGCCAGCAGCCAGGATACGCTAAACTACGAGCAGTACTTC
v_call: TRBV4-1
j_call: TRBJ2-7
clone_size: few
d_call: -

cdr3_aa: CASSQVYPGEAFF
cdr3_nt: TGTGCCAGCAGCCAAGTTTATCCAGGGGAAGCTTTCTTT
v_call: TRBV14
j_call: TRBJ1-1
clone_size: many
d_call: -

cdr3_aa: CASSQEGPLVLTDTQYF
cdr3_nt: TGTGCCAGCAGCCAAGAGGGACCTCTCGTTCTCACAGATACGCAGTATTTT
v_call: TRBV14
j_call: TRBJ2-3
clone_size: many
d_call: -

cdr3_aa: CASSQDGGRPLDEQYF
cdr3_nt: TGCGCCAGCAGCCAAGATGGCGGGAGGCCGCTCGACGAGCAGTACTTC
v_call: TRBV4-3
j_call: TRBJ2-7
clone_size: -
d_call: TRBD2

cdr3_aa: CASRPNTGELFF
cdr3_nt: TGTGCCAGCCGTCCGAACACCGGGGAGCTGTTTTTT
v_call: TRBV7-9
j_call: TRBJ2-2
clone_size: -
d_call: -

cdr3_aa: CASSQEGGASGGAYEQFF
cdr3_nt: TGCGCCAGCAGCCAAGAAGGCGGGGCTAGCGGGGGAGCCTACGAGCAGTTCTTC
v_call: TRBV4-1
j_call: TRBJ2-1
clone_size: -
d_call: TRBD2

cdr3_aa: CATSDEGQGASGELFF
cdr3_nt: TGTGCCACCAGTGATGAGGGACAGGGGGCTTCCGGGGAGCTGTTTTTT
v_call: TRBV24-1
j_call: TRBJ2-2
clone_size: many
d_call: TRBD1

cdr3_aa: CATSTQGAGTEAFF
cdr3_nt: TGTGCCACCAGCACACAGGGGGCGGGCACTGAAGCTTTCTTT
v_call: TRBV15
j_call: TRBJ1-1
clone_size: many
d_call: TRBD1

cdr3_aa: CASSSPGIGQPLNYGYTF
cdr3_nt: TGTGCCAGCAGTTCTCCCGGGATTGGTCAGCCGCTTAACTATGGCTACACCTTC
v_call: TRBV6-5
j_call: TRBJ1-2
clone_size: many
d_call: -

cdr3_aa: CASSVLSTDTQYF
cdr3_nt: TGTGCCAGCAGCGTACTAAGCACAGATACGCAGTATTTT
v_call: TRBV9
j_call: TRBJ2-3
clone_size: many
d_call: -

cdr3_aa: CASSSQGSLYGYTF
cdr3_nt: TGTGCCAGCAGCTCCCAAGGCTCTCTCTATGGCTACACCTTC
v_call: TRBV7-9
j_call: TRBJ1-2
clone_size: -
d_call: -

cdr3_aa: CASSSGPHYEQHF
cdr3_nt: TGTGCCAGCAGCTCGGGACCGCACTACGAGCAGCACTTC
v_call: TRBV11-2
j_call: TRBJ2-7
clone_size: -
d_call: -

cdr3_aa: CASSIGAGRSEQYF
cdr3_nt: TGTGCCAGTAGTATCGGGGCAGGAAGAAGCGAGCAGTACTTC
v_call: TRBV19
j_call: TRBJ2-7
clone_size: -
d_call: -

cdr3_aa: CASSLLATGVDEQYF
cdr3_nt: TGTGCCAGCAGCCTTCTTGCGACAGGGGTCGACGAGCAGTACTTC
v_call: TRBV3-1
j_call: TRBJ2-7
clone_size: few
d_call: TRBD1

cdr3_aa: CASSLARGDGNTIYF
cdr3_nt: TGTGCCAGCAGCTTAGCGCGGGGGGATGGAAACACCATATATTTT
v_call: TRBV7-2
j_call: TRBJ1-3
clone_size: -
d_call: -

cdr3_aa: CASSVGSDNSYEQYF
cdr3_nt: TGTGCCAGCAGCGTAGGGTCGGATAATTCCTACGAGCAGTACTTC
v_call: TRBV9
j_call: TRBJ2-7
clone_size: few
d_call: -

cdr3_aa: CASTLKRPGPSTDTQYF
cdr3_nt: TGTGCCAGCACCCTGAAGAGGCCGGGACCCAGCACAGATACGCAGTATTTT
v_call: TRBV12-3/TRBV12-4
j_call: TRBJ2-3
clone_size: few
d_call: -

cdr3_aa: CASSHDRGQAGELFF
cdr3_nt: TGTGCCAGCAGCCACGACAGGGGGCAGGCCGGGGAGCTGTTTTTT
v_call: TRBV7-7
j_call: TRBJ2-2
clone_size: -
d_call: TRBD1

cdr3_aa: CASRTGTGVTGELFF
cdr3_nt: TGTGCCAGCAGAACCGGGACAGGGGTCACCGGGGAGCTGTTTTTT
v_call: TRBV27
j_call: TRBJ2-2
clone_size: -
d_call: TRBD1

cdr3_aa: CASSRSGSVRATRYF
cdr3_nt: TGTGCCAGCAGCCGAAGCGGGAGCGTCAGAGCGACCCGGTACTTC
v_call: TRBV11-2
j_call: TRBJ2-5
clone_size: -
d_call: TRBD2

cdr3_aa: CASSSGRGIRNQPLHF
cdr3_nt: TGTGCCAGCAGTTCGGGACGGGGTATTCGCAATCAGCCCCTGCATTTT
v_call: TRBV28
j_call: TRBJ1-5
clone_size: -
d_call: -

cdr3_aa: CSASSGTGGYGYTF
cdr3_nt: TGCAGTGCTAGCTCCGGGACAGGCGGTTATGGCTACACCTTC
v_call: TRBV20-1
j_call: TRBJ1-2
clone_size: many
d_call: TRBD1

cdr3_aa: CASSVATRNEQFF
cdr3_nt: TGTGCCAGCAGCGTAGCTACCCGTAATGAGCAGTTCTTC
v_call: TRBV9
j_call: TRBJ2-1
clone_size: -
d_call: -

cdr3_aa: CASSLGFNEQYF
cdr3_nt: TGTGCCAGCAGCTTAGGATTCAACGAGCAGTACTTC
v_call: TRBV11-2
j_call: TRBJ2-7
clone_size: few
d_call: -

cdr3_aa: CSAGDRTSANTGELFF
cdr3_nt: TGCAGCGCTGGGGACAGAACCAGCGCGAACACCGGGGAGCTGTTTTTT
v_call: TRBV29-1
j_call: TRBJ2-2
clone_size: -
d_call: TRBD1

cdr3_aa: CAISEYRDTTIYGYTF
cdr3_nt: TGTGCCATCAGTGAGTACCGGGACACGACCATCTATGGCTACACCTTC
v_call: TRBV10-3
j_call: TRBJ1-2
clone_size: few
d_call: -

cdr3_aa: CASSPSLAEETQYF
cdr3_nt: TGTGCCAGCAGCCCAAGTCTAGCGGAAGAGACCCAGTACTTC
v_call: TRBV9
j_call: TRBJ2-5
clone_size: many
d_call: TRBD2

cdr3_aa: CSARVVTDYEQYF
cdr3_nt: TGCAGTGCTAGAGTGGTGACCGACTACGAGCAGTACTTC
v_call: TRBV20-1
j_call: TRBJ2-7
clone_size: few
d_call: -

cdr3_aa: CASSPLAGEYQETQYF
cdr3_nt: TGTGCCAGCTCACCGTTAGCGGGGGAATACCAAGAGACCCAGTACTTC
v_call: TRBV18
j_call: TRBJ2-5
clone_size: many
d_call: TRBD2

cdr3_aa: CASRKTSGPTTDTQYF
cdr3_nt: TGTGCCAGCAGGAAGACTAGCGGGCCAACTACAGATACGCAGTATTTT
v_call: TRBV6-6
j_call: TRBJ2-3
clone_size: many
d_call: TRBD2

cdr3_aa: CASSLVGQNNEQFF
cdr3_nt: TGTGCCAGCAGCTTAGTGGGACAGAACAATGAGCAGTTCTTC
v_call: TRBV7-9
j_call: TRBJ2-1
clone_size: many
d_call: TRBD1

cdr3_aa: CASSPPGIAGRETQYF
cdr3_nt: TGTGCCAGCAGTCCCCCGGGGATAGCGGGAAGAGAGACCCAGTACTTC
v_call: TRBV27
j_call: TRBJ2-5
clone_size: few
d_call: TRBD2

cdr3_aa: CASSGQQETQYF
cdr3_nt: TGTGCCAGCAGTGGTCAACAAGAGACCCAGTACTTC
v_call: TRBV6-5
j_call: TRBJ2-5
clone_size: many
d_call: -

cdr3_aa: CASSQDWGIQPQHF
cdr3_nt: TGCGCCAGCAGCCAAGATTGGGGGATTCAGCCCCAGCATTTT
v_call: TRBV4-1
j_call: TRBJ1-5
clone_size: few
d_call: -

cdr3_aa: CATSDFSWTGAGSLNTQYF
cdr3_nt: TGTGCCACCAGTGATTTCTCTTGGACTGGAGCGGGATCTCTAAATACGCAGTATTTT
v_call: TRBV24-1
j_call: TRBJ2-3
clone_size: few
d_call: TRBD2

cdr3_aa: CSARERTSTTYEQYF
cdr3_nt: TGCAGTGCTAGAGAAAGGACTTCTACTACCTACGAGCAGTACTTC
v_call: TRBV20-1
j_call: TRBJ2-7
clone_size: many
d_call: -

cdr3_aa: CASSYPGQGFETNEKLFF
cdr3_nt: TGTGCCAGCAGCTATCCGGGACAGGGGTTCGAAACTAATGAAAAACTGTTTTTT
v_call: TRBV7-9
j_call: TRBJ1-4
clone_size: few
d_call: TRBD1

cdr3_aa: CASSPTLTSSYNEQFF
cdr3_nt: TGTGCCAGCAGCCCTACACTAACCAGCTCCTACAATGAGCAGTTCTTC
v_call: TRBV28
j_call: TRBJ2-1
clone_size: -
d_call: -

cdr3_aa: CSVEDQLAGGAETQYF
cdr3_nt: TGCAGCGTTGAGGACCAACTAGCGGGGGGAGCTGAGACCCAGTACTTC
v_call: TRBV29-1
j_call: TRBJ2-5
clone_size: many
d_call: TRBD2

cdr3_aa: CASSRDRYQPQHF
cdr3_nt: TGTGCCAGCAGCCGGGACAGATATCAGCCCCAGCATTTT
v_call: TRBV7-6
j_call: TRBJ1-5
clone_size: many
d_call: TRBD1

cdr3_aa: CASSAIGQGEAFF
cdr3_nt: TGTGCCAGCAGCGCAATTGGACAGGGGGAAGCTTTCTTT
v_call: TRBV7-9
j_call: TRBJ1-1
clone_size: -
d_call: TRBD1

cdr3_aa: CASSAALTGPHYTF
cdr3_nt: TGTGCCAGCAGTGCCGCCCTGACAGGGCCTCACTACACCTTC
v_call: TRBV3-1
j_call: TRBJ1-2
clone_size: many
d_call: TRBD1

cdr3_aa: CASSLVDYGGNEQFF
cdr3_nt: TGCGCCAGCAGCTTGGTAGACTACGGGGGTAATGAGCAGTTCTTC
v_call: TRBV5-1
j_call: TRBJ2-1
clone_size: many
d_call: -

cdr3_aa: CASREQGYSNQPQHF
cdr3_nt: TGTGCCAGCAGGGAACAGGGTTATAGCAATCAGCCCCAGCATTTT
v_call: TRBV6-6
j_call: TRBJ1-5
clone_size: many
d_call: -

cdr3_aa: CAWRRRQGTLNTGELFF
cdr3_nt: TGTGCCTGGAGGCGACGACAGGGGACCCTGAACACCGGGGAGCTGTTTTTT
v_call: TRBV30
j_call: TRBJ2-2
clone_size: -
d_call: TRBD1

cdr3_aa: CASRQGQGNTGELFF
cdr3_nt: TGTGCCAGCAGACAGGGACAGGGTAACACCGGGGAGCTGTTTTTT
v_call: TRBV6-5
j_call: TRBJ2-2
clone_size: -
d_call: TRBD1

cdr3_aa: CASSTGVGDPSTDTQYF
cdr3_nt: TGTGCCAGCAGCACCGGAGTCGGGGACCCGAGCACAGATACGCAGTATTTT
v_call: TRBV7-2
j_call: TRBJ2-3
clone_size: many
d_call: -

cdr3_aa: CASRPWDTTYEQYF
cdr3_nt: TGTGCCAGCCGGCCGTGGGACACAACCTACGAGCAGTACTTC
v_call: TRBV6-2/TRBV6-3
j_call: TRBJ2-7
clone_size: many
d_call: -

cdr3_aa: CASSRGLATEAFF
cdr3_nt: TGTGCCAGCAGCCGTGGACTCGCCACTGAAGCTTTCTTT
v_call: TRBV27
j_call: TRBJ1-1
clone_size: -
d_call: -

cdr3_aa: CAAAGTLNTEAFF
cdr3_nt: TGTGCCGCCGCGGGGACACTGAACACTGAAGCTTTCTTT
v_call: TRBV6-6
j_call: TRBJ1-1
clone_size: many
d_call: -